These 8 T cell receptor beta chains were sequenced from one sample in a study of blood T cells in healthy people across ages. Together with a sample-barcoded 5' primer, a J-beta primer mix was included in a second PCR lasting about 7 to 11 cycles. TCRdb re-called the 5' RACE reads with MiXCR, one entry per CDR3 protein. The sample consists of hundreds of thousands of distinct CDR3 sequences, about 21% of them appearing once. The specimen was blood. The receptors originated from an older man in good health.

The CDR3 is CASSQREPAGAPGELFF. The DNA for the CDR3 is TGTGCCAGCAGCCAACGAGAACCAGCGGGAGCCCCCGGGGAGCTGTTTTTT. V usage is TRBV3-1 and J usage is TRBJ2-2; 8 bases fit TRBD2. Germline CDR1 reads LGHDT; CDR2 reads YNNKEL (reference sequence). The CDR3 extends over 17 amino acids. The V and J ends lost 2 bases and 6 bases, in that order; junction bases with no gene match: 11.

At least ten counts were recorded for this clonotype. The chain recombines TRBV6-5 with TRBJ2-2; a weak D match, TRBD2 (6 bases). Deletions cut 0 bases from V and 1 base from J, with 6 bases between. The CDR3 contains 15 residues. The germline V gene has CDR1 MNHEY and CDR2 SVGAGI. The CDR3 sequence is CASSYSRGNTGELFF. In nucleotides, the CDR3 is TGTGCCAGCAGTTACTCGCGGGGGAACACCGGGGAGCTGTTTTTT.

This clonotype appeared a few times. This chain joins TRBV12-3 or TRBV12-4 and TRBJ2-1; D unclear. The DNA end favors TRBJ2-7, so the J call may be wrong. CDR3 size: 13 residues. The CDR3, as DNA: TGTGCCAGCAGTTTGGCGCCCTACTACGAGCAGTACTTC. Protein sequence: CASSLAPYYEQYF.

In this sample, this clonotype turned up many times. This chain connects TRBV24-1 to TRBJ2-1; D is ambiguous. Germline assignment: CDR1 KGHDR and CDR2 SFDVKD. The CDR3 is made up of 11 amino acids. Trimming took off 2 bases at V and 8 bases at J, with 3 bases between the two ends. This chain's CDR3 is CATSDYDEQFF. The CDR3 region has the DNA TGTGCCACCAGTGATTATGATGAGCAGTTCTTC.

The rearrangement links TRBV4-1 to TRBJ2-4, with TRBD2 matching 12 bases. CDR1 and CDR2 (germline): MGHRA, YSYEKL. This CDR3 region has 21 residues. Trimming cost V 0 bases and J 0 bases; bases outside gene matches: 12. CDR3 amino acids: CASSQDLGLAGGILAKNIQYF. The CDR3 DNA is TGCGCCAGCAGCCAAGATTTGGGGCTAGCGGGAGGGATACTAGCCAAAAACATTCAGTACTTC.

V usage is TRBV9 and J usage is TRBJ2-7, with 8 nucleotides matching TRBD2. V trimming: 4 bases; J trimming: 3 bases; junction bases outside the gene matches: 9. This CDR3 is 15 amino acids long. Germline V CDR1 and CDR2: SGDLS, YYNGEE. CDR3 bases: TGTGCCAGCAGCCCCTCGACTAGCGCTTTCTACGAGCAGTACTTC. Protein product: CASSPSTSAFYEQYF.

A few counts support this clonotype. This may be a read error: a much more frequent sequence differs by one nucleotide. V usage is TRBV5-1 and J usage is TRBJ1-1; the D gene is possibly TRBD1 (6 bases). The CDR3 sequence is 15 residues long. Germline loops: CDR1 SGHRS, CDR2 YFSETQ. V dropped 0 bases and J dropped 1 base, with 10 bases sitting between them. CDR3 DNA sequence: TGCGCCAGCAGCTTGGGGGACACGGCGAACACTGAAGCTTTCTTT. Amino acid sequence: CASSLGDTANTEAFF.

The rearrangement links TRBV5-1 to TRBJ1-1; 7 positions agree with TRBD1. The V gene's germline CDR1 is SGHRS and CDR2 YFSETQ. Trimming at V came to 3 bases and at J to 4 bases, leaving 6 bases not matched to a gene. The CDR3 sequence is 14 residues long. The CDR3 loop is CASSWDSLGTEAFF. As DNA, the CDR3 is TGCGCCAGCAGCTGGGACAGCTTGGGCACTGAAGCTTTCTTT.